The following is a T cell receptor beta chain sequence with its context. What it binds is not known. The CDR3 runs to 13 residues. Between the trimmed V and J ends, which lost 6 bases and 0 bases, there was a span of 9 bases. Germline lookup yields CDR1 MNHEY and CDR2 SVGAGI. There were likely unrecorded immune exposures, though donors were nominally healthy when sampled. This sample is part of a study of cytomegalovirus exposure and HLA in healthy donors. Findings and limits, study-wide: It was reported in a later analysis that an Asian-associated ancestry cluster showed fewer N-insertions than the roughly 710-donor mean. Because they were indistinguishable, some V segments, including TRBV6-2 and TRBV6-3, were excluded. Analysis performed later found roughly 17,000 TCR beta sequences associated with HLA alleles at 0.05 false discovery rate.

PCR primers comprised 60 Vbeta and 13 Jbeta primers. Generated by immunoSEQ multiplex PCR, the TCRdb table keeps only in-frame clones and is missing some. The data show 130,000 or so clones, more than 80% seen once. The receptor comes from a man aged 40-50 years in good health and CMV-seronegative. Input material: PBMCs. The chain combines TRBV6-5 with TRBJ2-7; a possible D gene is TRBD2 (5 bases). In DNA, the CDR3 is TGTGCCAGCAGCCGGAGGAGCTCCTACGAGCAGTACTTC. Translation: CASSRRSSYEQYF.